This is a list of T cell receptor beta chains from one sample in a study of PD-1 blockade in classical Hodgkin lymphoma. Using immunoSEQ multiplex PCR, the repertoire was profiled, and TCRdb retains in-frame clones only, with some absent. There are roughly 140,000 clones in the sample; 78% occur only once, and 9.2% lies in the top ten. Material: peripheral blood mononuclear cells (PBMCs), obtained before the second cycle of nivolumab. The receptors derive from a human donor with classical Hodgkin lymphoma. Each CDR3 is given with its conserved first and last residue. A D gene is named only where the DNA matches it firmly. Where a row states a size, it is once, few, many or the class of an expanded clone; other rows omit it.

clone_size: .
d_call: TRBD2
v_call: TRBV5-6
j_call: TRBJ2-1
cdr3_nt: TGTGCCAGCAGCTCCGGACTAGCGGGAGGGGTTAAGCAGTTCTTC
cdr3_aa: CASSSGLAGGVKQFF

clone_size: .
d_call: TRBD1
v_call: TRBV7-3
j_call: TRBJ1-1
cdr3_nt: TGTGCCAGCAGCCAAGACACGGGACAGATGAACACTGAAGCTTTCTTT
cdr3_aa: CASSQDTGQMNTEAFF

clone_size: .
d_call: .
v_call: TRBV2
j_call: TRBJ2-3
cdr3_nt: TGTGCCAGCACAGAGGACTTGAACACAGATACGCAGTATTTT
cdr3_aa: CASTEDLNTDTQYF

clone_size: .
d_call: .
v_call: TRBV19
j_call: TRBJ2-2
cdr3_nt: TGTGCCAGTAGTCTTGGACCCAACACCGGGGAGCTGTTTTTT
cdr3_aa: CASSLGPNTGELFF

clone_size: .
d_call: TRBD2
v_call: TRBV18
j_call: TRBJ2-7
cdr3_nt: TGTGCCAGCTCACCAGCGGCGGGGGTGATCTACGAGCAGTACTTC
cdr3_aa: CASSPAAGVIYEQYF

clone_size: .
d_call: .
v_call: TRBV6-6
j_call: TRBJ2-4
cdr3_nt: TGTGCCAGCAGCCCGTCGTACGCGTCCAAAAACATTCAGTACTTC
cdr3_aa: CASSPSYASKNIQYF

clone_size: .
d_call: TRBD1
v_call: TRBV6-4
j_call: TRBJ1-1
cdr3_nt: TGTGCCAGCAGTAAGACAGGGGTTACTGAAGCTTTCTTT
cdr3_aa: CASSKTGVTEAFF

clone_size: .
d_call: TRBD2
v_call: TRBV5-1
j_call: TRBJ2-1
cdr3_nt: TGCGCCAGCAGCCCGGGACTAGCGGGAGGGCCCTACAATGAGCAGTTCTTC
cdr3_aa: CASSPGLAGGPYNEQFF

clone_size: .
d_call: TRBD1
v_call: TRBV4-1
j_call: TRBJ1-3
cdr3_nt: TGCGCCAGCAGCCAGAGGGACAGGGGGTCTGGAAACACCATATATTTT
cdr3_aa: CASSQRDRGSGNTIYF

clone_size: .
d_call: TRBD1
v_call: TRBV5-1
j_call: TRBJ2-7
cdr3_nt: TGCGCCAGCAGCATCGGGACAGGGGTTTACGAGCAGTACTTC
cdr3_aa: CASSIGTGVYEQYF

clone_size: few
d_call: TRBD1
v_call: TRBV7-3
j_call: TRBJ2-5
cdr3_nt: TGTGCCAGCAGCTTACAGGGGGAGGAGACCCAGTACTTC
cdr3_aa: CASSLQGEETQYF

clone_size: .
d_call: .
v_call: TRBV18
j_call: TRBJ1-3
cdr3_nt: TGTGCCAGCTCACCACCGTCGGAATCTGGAAACACCATATATTTT
cdr3_aa: CASSPPSESGNTIYF

clone_size: .
d_call: .
v_call: TRBV10-3
j_call: TRBJ1-6
cdr3_nt: TGTGCCATCAATGGGGCGGATAATTCACCCCTCCACTTT
cdr3_aa: CAINGADNSPLHF

clone_size: .
d_call: .
v_call: TRBV6-4
j_call: TRBJ2-5
cdr3_nt: TGTGCCAGCAGCGTGGAGGGAGGAGGAGAGACCCAGTACTTC
cdr3_aa: CASSVEGGGETQYF

clone_size: .
d_call: TRBD1
v_call: TRBV9
j_call: TRBJ1-1
cdr3_nt: TGTGCCAGCAGCGTGGGGGGACAGGGGAACACTGAAGCTTTCTTT
cdr3_aa: CASSVGGQGNTEAFF

clone_size: .
d_call: .
v_call: TRBV27
j_call: TRBJ1-1
cdr3_nt: TGTGCCAGCAGTTTAGAAGGGGTGGGGCGAGCTTTCTTT
cdr3_aa: CASSLEGVGRAFF

clone_size: .
d_call: TRBD2
v_call: TRBV7-2
j_call: TRBJ2-1
cdr3_nt: TGTGCCAGCAGCCATAGCGGGATCTACAATGAGCAGTTCTTC
cdr3_aa: CASSHSGIYNEQFF

clone_size: .
d_call: .
v_call: TRBV6-5
j_call: TRBJ1-1
cdr3_nt: TGTGCCAGCAGACGCGGGGCAGGGCTGGACACTGAAGCTTTCTTT
cdr3_aa: CASRRGAGLDTEAFF

clone_size: .
d_call: .
v_call: TRBV6-1
j_call: TRBJ1-2
cdr3_nt: TGTGCCAGCAGTGAAGCGCTGTATGGAGGGGGGGCCTATGGCTACACCTTC
cdr3_aa: CASSEALYGGGAYGYTF

clone_size: .
d_call: TRBD1
v_call: TRBV28
j_call: TRBJ1-2
cdr3_nt: TGTGCCAGCCGGACAGGGGACTACTCTAACTATGGCTACACCTTC
cdr3_aa: CASRTGDYSNYGYTF

clone_size: .
d_call: TRBD1
v_call: TRBV27
j_call: TRBJ1-2
cdr3_nt: TGTGCCAGCAGTTTATCGACCAGGACAGGGAAGGCGGGCTATGGCTACACCTTC
cdr3_aa: CASSLSTRTGKAGYGYTF

clone_size: .
d_call: .
v_call: TRBV6-4
j_call: TRBJ2-7
cdr3_nt: TGTGCCAGCAGTGTAGATTGGGGGGACGAGCAGTACTTC
cdr3_aa: CASSVDWGDEQYF

clone_size: .
d_call: .
v_call: TRBV18
j_call: TRBJ2-5
cdr3_nt: TGTGCCAGCTCACCACCGGGAGAGGGAGGAGAGACCCAGTACTTC
cdr3_aa: CASSPPGEGGETQYF

clone_size: once
d_call: .
v_call: TRBV7-9
j_call: TRBJ1-4
cdr3_nt: TGTGCCAGCAGCTTAGTCCCGATTCTTAGTAATGAAAAACTGTTTTTT
cdr3_aa: CASSLVPILSNEKLFF

clone_size: .
d_call: .
v_call: TRBV7-8
j_call: TRBJ1-3
cdr3_nt: TGTGCCAGCAGACCCGGGCAGGGAGCGAACACCATATATTTT
cdr3_aa: CASRPGQGANTIYF

clone_size: .
d_call: .
v_call: TRBV4-3
j_call: TRBJ2-1
cdr3_nt: TGCGCCAGCAGCCAGGACGTTTCCCGGGACATAAGTAACAATGAGCAGTTCTTC
cdr3_aa: CASSQDVSRDISNNEQFF

clone_size: .
d_call: .
v_call: TRBV7-9
j_call: TRBJ2-7
cdr3_nt: TGTGCCAGCAGCCATGGGGCGGACGAGCAGTACTTC
cdr3_aa: CASSHGADEQYF

clone_size: .
d_call: TRBD2
v_call: TRBV7-2
j_call: TRBJ2-7
cdr3_nt: TGTGCCAGCAGCTTAGCGTCGGGGGGGCAATACGAGCAGTACTTC
cdr3_aa: CASSLASGGQYEQYF

clone_size: .
d_call: .
v_call: TRBV6-6
j_call: TRBJ2-6
cdr3_nt: TGTGCCAGCGCCGTTGCTGGGGCCAACGTCCTGACTTTC
cdr3_aa: CASAVAGANVLTF

clone_size: .
d_call: TRBD1
v_call: TRBV6-4
j_call: TRBJ1-4
cdr3_nt: TGTGCCAGCAGTGCCCCGCGGACAGGGAGTAATGAAAAACTGTTTTTT
cdr3_aa: CASSAPRTGSNEKLFF

clone_size: .
d_call: .
v_call: TRBV7-2
j_call: TRBJ2-4
cdr3_nt: TGTGCCAGCAGCTTAAGAGCGGACGAACTAGCCAAAAACATTCAGTACTTC
cdr3_aa: CASSLRADELAKNIQYF

clone_size: .
d_call: TRBD1
v_call: TRBV18
j_call: TRBJ2-7
cdr3_nt: TGTGCCAGCTCACCTCAGGACAGGGACTACGAGCAGTACTTC
cdr3_aa: CASSPQDRDYEQYF

clone_size: .
d_call: TRBD1
v_call: TRBV6-1
j_call: TRBJ2-7
cdr3_nt: TGTGCCAGCAGTGACCAACACCCGGCTGGGACAGGGTCCTACGAGCAGTACTTC
cdr3_aa: CASSDQHPAGTGSYEQYF

clone_size: .
d_call: .
v_call: TRBV6-5
j_call: TRBJ1-3
cdr3_nt: TGTGCCAGCAGTTACGTTAGGTTCTCTGGAAACACCATATATTTT
cdr3_aa: CASSYVRFSGNTIYF

clone_size: .
d_call: .
v_call: TRBV10-3
j_call: TRBJ1-5
cdr3_nt: TGTGCCATCAGTGAGTCGAGAGGGGTTGGACCCCAGCATTTT
cdr3_aa: CAISESRGVGPQHF

clone_size: .
d_call: .
v_call: TRBV29-1
j_call: TRBJ1-4
cdr3_nt: TGCAGCGTTGAAGGGGAAAATGAAAAACTGTTTTTT
cdr3_aa: CSVEGENEKLFF

clone_size: .
d_call: TRBD2
v_call: TRBV7-2
j_call: TRBJ2-1
cdr3_nt: TGTGCCAGCAGCTGGGGACTAGCGGGGACCGAGTATTACAATGAGCAGTTCTTC
cdr3_aa: CASSWGLAGTEYYNEQFF

clone_size: .
d_call: .
v_call: TRBV19
j_call: TRBJ1-2
cdr3_nt: TGTGCCAGTAGTATTGGGGAAATCTATGGCTACACCTTC
cdr3_aa: CASSIGEIYGYTF

clone_size: .
d_call: TRBD1
v_call: TRBV7-8
j_call: TRBJ2-1
cdr3_nt: TGTGCCAGCAGCCCCGGGACAGGTCCCTACAATGAGCAGTTCTTC
cdr3_aa: CASSPGTGPYNEQFF

clone_size: .
d_call: TRBD2
v_call: TRBV11-2
j_call: TRBJ2-7
cdr3_nt: TGTGCCAGCAGCTTTACTAGCGGGACCTACGAGCAGTACTTC
cdr3_aa: CASSFTSGTYEQYF

clone_size: .
d_call: TRBD2
v_call: TRBV2
j_call: TRBJ2-2
cdr3_nt: TGTGCCAGCAGTTGGGAGGGGACTAGGGTCGGGGAGCTGTTTTTT
cdr3_aa: CASSWEGTRVGELFF

clone_size: .
d_call: .
v_call: TRBV12-1
j_call: TRBJ1-2
cdr3_nt: TGTGCCAGCAGCCCCCCGGGACAGGGGGCCTATGGCTACACCTTC
cdr3_aa: CASSPPGQGAYGYTF

clone_size: .
d_call: TRBD2
v_call: TRBV5-4
j_call: TRBJ2-1
cdr3_nt: TGTGCCAGCAGCCCCCCCCCTACGGGAGGGCCACATACCTACAATGAGCAGTTCTTC
cdr3_aa: CASSPPPTGGPHTYNEQFF

clone_size: once
d_call: .
v_call: TRBV7-9
j_call: TRBJ1-6
cdr3_nt: TGTGCCAGCAGCTACTCCGGGGATTCACCCCTCCACTTT
cdr3_aa: CASSYSGDSPLHF

clone_size: .
d_call: TRBD1
v_call: TRBV12-5
j_call: TRBJ2-7
cdr3_nt: TGTGCTAGTGGACCGGGACAGGGGGACGAGCAGTACTTC
cdr3_aa: CASGPGQGDEQYF

clone_size: few
d_call: .
v_call: TRBV5-1
j_call: TRBJ2-5
cdr3_nt: TGCGCCAGCAGCTTGTACGGTACGGTTCAAGAGACCCAGTACTTC
cdr3_aa: CASSLYGTVQETQYF

clone_size: many
d_call: .
v_call: TRBV21-1
j_call: TRBJ1-2
cdr3_nt: TGTGCCAGCAGCAAATCAGCCCTCCGACAGTGCTATGGCTACACCTTC
cdr3_aa: CASSKSALRQCYGYTF

clone_size: .
d_call: TRBD1
v_call: TRBV7-3
j_call: TRBJ2-1
cdr3_nt: TGTGCCAGCAGCCCACCGGGACAGGGGAACTACAATGAGCAGTTCTTC
cdr3_aa: CASSPPGQGNYNEQFF

clone_size: .
d_call: .
v_call: TRBV9
j_call: TRBJ2-7
cdr3_nt: TGTGCCAGCAGCGTGCGTCCCGGGACTGGGCGAAGCGAGCAGTACTTC
cdr3_aa: CASSVRPGTGRSEQYF

clone_size: .
d_call: .
v_call: TRBV6-1
j_call: TRBJ1-2
cdr3_nt: TGTGCCAGCATGGGGGGGGCTAGCTACACCTTC
cdr3_aa: CASMGGASYTF

clone_size: .
d_call: .
v_call: TRBV18
j_call: TRBJ2-5
cdr3_nt: TGTGCCAGCTCAGACCAAGAGACCCAGTACTTC
cdr3_aa: CASSDQETQYF

clone_size: .
d_call: TRBD1
v_call: TRBV10-3
j_call: TRBJ2-7
cdr3_nt: TGTGCCATTAGAGCCGGGACAGGGGTTCTAAGGAGTAGCTACGAGCAGTACTTC
cdr3_aa: CAIRAGTGVLRSSYEQYF

clone_size: .
d_call: .
v_call: TRBV7-6
j_call: TRBJ2-5
cdr3_nt: TGTGCCAGCGGCAGAAGTGTTCAAGAGACCCAGTACTTC
cdr3_aa: CASGRSVQETQYF

clone_size: .
d_call: TRBD1
v_call: TRBV11-1
j_call: TRBJ2-1
cdr3_nt: TGTGCCAGCAGCTTTAGGACAGGAGAGCAGTTCTTC
cdr3_aa: CASSFRTGEQFF

clone_size: few
d_call: TRBD1
v_call: TRBV6-5
j_call: TRBJ2-7
cdr3_nt: TGTGCCAGCAGTCCGAGAGTGCAGGGGGCGTACGAGCAGTACTTC
cdr3_aa: CASSPRVQGAYEQYF